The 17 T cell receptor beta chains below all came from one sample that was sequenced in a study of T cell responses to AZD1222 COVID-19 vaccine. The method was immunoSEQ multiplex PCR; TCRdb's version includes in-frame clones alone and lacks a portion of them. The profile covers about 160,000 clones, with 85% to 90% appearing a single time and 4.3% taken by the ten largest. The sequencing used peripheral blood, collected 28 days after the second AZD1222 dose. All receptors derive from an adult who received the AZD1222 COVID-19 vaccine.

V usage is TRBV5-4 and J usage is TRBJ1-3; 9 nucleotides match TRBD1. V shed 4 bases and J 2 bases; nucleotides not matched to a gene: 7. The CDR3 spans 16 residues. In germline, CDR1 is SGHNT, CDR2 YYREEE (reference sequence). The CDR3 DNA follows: TGTGCCAGCAGCGCTCGGACAGGGGCAACTGGAAACACCATATATTTT. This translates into CASSARTGATGNTIYF.

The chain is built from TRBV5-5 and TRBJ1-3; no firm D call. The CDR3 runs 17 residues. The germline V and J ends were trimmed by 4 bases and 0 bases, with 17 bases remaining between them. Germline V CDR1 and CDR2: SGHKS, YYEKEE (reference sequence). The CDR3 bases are TGTGCCAGCAGCCGATTACCGGAGGGAAGCTCTGGAAACACCATATATTTT. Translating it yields CASSRLPEGSSGNTIYF.

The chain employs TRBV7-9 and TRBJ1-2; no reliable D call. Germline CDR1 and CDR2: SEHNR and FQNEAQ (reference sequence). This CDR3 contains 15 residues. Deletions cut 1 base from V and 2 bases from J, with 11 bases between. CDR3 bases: TGTGCCAGCAGCTTAGTAACGGACGACAACTATGGCTACACCTTC. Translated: CASSLVTDDNYGYTF. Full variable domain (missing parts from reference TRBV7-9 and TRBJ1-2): DTGVSQNPRHKITKRGQNVTFRCDPISEHNRLYWYRQTLGQGPEFLTYFQNEAQLEKSRLLSDRFSAERPKGSFSTLEIQRTEQGDSAMYLCASSLVTDDNYGYTFGSGTRLTVV.

The CDR3: CASSWGVEDTEAFF. Written as DNA, the CDR3 is TGTGCCAGCAGCTGGGGGGTTGAGGACACTGAAGCTTTCTTT. The chain combines TRBV6-5 with TRBJ1-1; D might be TRBD1 (5 bases). Trimming left V 6 bases short and J 3 bases short, with 14 bases between. CDR1 is MNHEY, CDR2 SVGAGI, per germline. The CDR3 is 14 amino acids.

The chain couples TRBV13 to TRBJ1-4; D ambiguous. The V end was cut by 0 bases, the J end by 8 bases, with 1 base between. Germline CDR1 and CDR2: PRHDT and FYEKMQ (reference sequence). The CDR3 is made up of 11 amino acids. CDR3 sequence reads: CASSLGEKLFF. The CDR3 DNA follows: TGTGCCAGCAGCTTAGGCGAAAAACTGTTTTTT.

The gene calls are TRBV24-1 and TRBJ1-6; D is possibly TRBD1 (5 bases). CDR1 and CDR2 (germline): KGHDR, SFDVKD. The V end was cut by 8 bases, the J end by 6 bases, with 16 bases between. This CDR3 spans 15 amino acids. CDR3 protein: CATKGTQGPNSPLHF. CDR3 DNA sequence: TGTGCCACCAAAGGGACCCAGGGACCTAATTCACCCCTCCACTTT.

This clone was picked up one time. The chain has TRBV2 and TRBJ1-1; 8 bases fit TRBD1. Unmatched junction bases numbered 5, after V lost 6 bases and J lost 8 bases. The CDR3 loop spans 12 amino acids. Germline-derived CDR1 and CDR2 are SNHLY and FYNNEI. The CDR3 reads CASRTDRDEAFF. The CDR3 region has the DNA TGTGCCAGCAGGACGGACAGGGACGAAGCTTTCTTT.

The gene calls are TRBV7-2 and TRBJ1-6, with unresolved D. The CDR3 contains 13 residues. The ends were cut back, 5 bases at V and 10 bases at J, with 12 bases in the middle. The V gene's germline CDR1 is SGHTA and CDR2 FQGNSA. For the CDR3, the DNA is TGTGCCAGCAGCCTAACGGACGGATCACCCCTCCACTTT. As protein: CASSLTDGSPLHF.

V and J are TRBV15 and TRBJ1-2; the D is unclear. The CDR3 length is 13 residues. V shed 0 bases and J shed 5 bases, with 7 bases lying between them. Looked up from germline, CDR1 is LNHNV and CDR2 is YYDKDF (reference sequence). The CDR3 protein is CATSRDYVYGYTF. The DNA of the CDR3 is TGTGCCACCAGCAGAGATTACGTATATGGCTACACCTTC.

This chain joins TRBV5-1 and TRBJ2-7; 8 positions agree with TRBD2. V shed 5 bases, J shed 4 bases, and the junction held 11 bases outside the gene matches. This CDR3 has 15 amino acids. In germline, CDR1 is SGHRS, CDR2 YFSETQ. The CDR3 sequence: CASRVEAGGNYEQYF. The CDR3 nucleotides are TGCGCCAGCAGAGTGGAGGCGGGGGGAAATTACGAGCAGTACTTC.

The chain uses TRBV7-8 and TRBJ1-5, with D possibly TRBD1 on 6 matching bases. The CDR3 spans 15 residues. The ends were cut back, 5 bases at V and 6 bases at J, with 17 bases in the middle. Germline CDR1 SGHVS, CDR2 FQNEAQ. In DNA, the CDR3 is TGTGCCAGCAGCAAAGAAACAGGGCACCTTCAGCCCCAGCATTTT. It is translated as CASSKETGHLQPQHF.

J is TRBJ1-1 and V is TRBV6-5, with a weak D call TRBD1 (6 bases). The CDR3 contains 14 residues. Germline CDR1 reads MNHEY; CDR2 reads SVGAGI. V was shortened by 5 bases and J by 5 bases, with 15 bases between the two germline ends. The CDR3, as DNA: TGTGCCAGCAGTCTACAAGGGGGGACGACTGAAGCTTTCTTT. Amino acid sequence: CASSLQGGTTEAFF.

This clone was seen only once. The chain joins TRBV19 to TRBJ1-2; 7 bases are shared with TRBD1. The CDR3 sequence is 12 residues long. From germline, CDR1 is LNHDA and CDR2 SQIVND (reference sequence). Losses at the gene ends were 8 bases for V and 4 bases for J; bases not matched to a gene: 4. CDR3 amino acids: CASSRDSYGYTF. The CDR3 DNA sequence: TGTGCCAGTTCAAGGGACAGCTATGGCTACACCTTC.

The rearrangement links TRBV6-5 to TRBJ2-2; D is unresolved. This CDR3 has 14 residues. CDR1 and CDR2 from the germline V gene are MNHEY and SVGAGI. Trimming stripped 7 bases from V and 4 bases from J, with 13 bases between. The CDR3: CASTNILFTGELFF. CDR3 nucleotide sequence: TGTGCCAGCACAAACATCCTATTCACCGGGGAGCTGTTTTTT.

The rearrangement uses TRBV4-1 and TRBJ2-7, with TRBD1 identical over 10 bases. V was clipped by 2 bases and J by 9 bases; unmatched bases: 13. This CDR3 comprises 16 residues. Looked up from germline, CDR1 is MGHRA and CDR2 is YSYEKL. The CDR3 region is CASSQLPGTGAGRQYF. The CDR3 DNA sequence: TGCGCCAGCAGCCAATTGCCGGGGACAGGGGCTGGTCGGCAGTACTTC.

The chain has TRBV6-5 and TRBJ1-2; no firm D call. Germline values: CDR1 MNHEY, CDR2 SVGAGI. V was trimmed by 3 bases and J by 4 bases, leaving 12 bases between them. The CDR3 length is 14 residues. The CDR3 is CASSYRMDGYGYTF. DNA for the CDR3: TGTGCCAGCAGTTATCGGATGGACGGCTATGGCTACACCTTC.

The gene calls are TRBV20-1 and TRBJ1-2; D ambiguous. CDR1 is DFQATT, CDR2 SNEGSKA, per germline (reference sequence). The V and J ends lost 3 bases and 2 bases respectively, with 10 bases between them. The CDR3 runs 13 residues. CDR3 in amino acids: CSASGKANYGYTF. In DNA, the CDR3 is TGCAGTGCTAGTGGCAAGGCAAACTATGGCTACACCTTC.